This entry concerns a single T cell receptor beta chain. Its antigen is unknown. The source of the sample is a study of T cell clonotyping in hematopoietic cell transplantation. Overall study results and limits: Broader posttransplant TCR repertoire diversity was predicted by graft donor and pretransplant recipient Inverse Simpson Index values. At the given depth, recipient repertoires were over 97% de novo clonotypes.

The time point here: recipient sample about 28 days before transplant, after cytoreduction. Germline-derived CDR1 and CDR2 are SGHRS and YFSETQ. Trimming pared 3 bases from V and 5 bases from J, leaving 14 bases between. The length of the CDR3 is 15 residues. TCRdb's table, derived via immunoSEQ multiplex PCR, lists solely in-frame clones and lacks some. The sample comprises 75,000 to 95,000 clones, 96% of which are singletons, and under 2% rests with the top ten. The chain uses TRBV5-1 and TRBJ1-4; D is possibly TRBD1 (6 bases). The clonotype originates from a woman between 50 and 59 years old with acute myeloid leukemia. Some clones in this sample may be carry-over from other donors' samples. This material consisted of peripheral blood mononuclear cells, taken before stem cell transplant. DNA of the CDR3: TGCGCCAGCAGCTGGTCCGGGACAAGGAATGAAAAACTGTTTTTT. It codes for CASSWSGTRNEKLFF. Based on the CDR3 plus reference TRBV5-1 and TRBJ1-4, the full variable domain is KAGVTQTPRYLIKTRGQQVTLSCSPISGHRSVSWYQQTPGQGLQFLFEYFSETQRNKGNFPGRFSGRQFSNSRSEMNVSTLELGDSALYLCASSWSGTRNEKLFFGSGTQLSVL.